Included here is one TCR beta chain sequence, with context. This clone may be a read error of a much larger clone one base away. Germline V gene lookup returns CDR1 LGHNA and CDR2 YSLEER. The CDR3 is 14 amino acids. Each sample yielded at least 5.5 micrograms of PBMC total RNA. Next came a second PCR, run for about 7 to 12 cycles, which used a sample-barcoded 5' primer along with a J-beta primer mix. All cDNA molecules were each tagged by a template-switch adaptor with 12 random nucleotides. Using its own MiXCR run on the 5' RACE reads, TCRdb lists one record per CDR3 protein. The sample records 650,000 or so distinct CDR3 sequences, roughly half being singletons. The sample is drawn from a study of blood T cells in healthy people across ages.

Material for sequencing was blood. This chain uses TRBV4-3 with TRBJ2-6; D might be TRBD1 or TRBD2, each matching 5 bases. This clonotype was obtained from an elderly woman in good health. The DNA for the CDR3 is TGCGCCAGCAGAGAGGGAGCTGGGGCCAACGTCCCGACTTTC. Amino acid sequence: CASREGAGANVPTF.